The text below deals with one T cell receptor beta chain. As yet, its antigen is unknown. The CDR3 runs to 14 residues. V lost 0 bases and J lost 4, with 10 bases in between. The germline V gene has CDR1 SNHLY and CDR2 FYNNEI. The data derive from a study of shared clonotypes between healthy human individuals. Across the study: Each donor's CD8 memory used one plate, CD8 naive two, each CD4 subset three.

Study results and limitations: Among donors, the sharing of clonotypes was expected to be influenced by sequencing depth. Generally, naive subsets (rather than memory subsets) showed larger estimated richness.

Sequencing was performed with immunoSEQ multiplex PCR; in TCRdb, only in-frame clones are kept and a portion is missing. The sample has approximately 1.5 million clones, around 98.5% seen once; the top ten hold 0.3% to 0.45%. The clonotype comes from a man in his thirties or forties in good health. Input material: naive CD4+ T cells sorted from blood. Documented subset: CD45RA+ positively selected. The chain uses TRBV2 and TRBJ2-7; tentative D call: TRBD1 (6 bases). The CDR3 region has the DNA TGTGCCAGCAGTGAAGCCAGGGGAAAATACGAGCAGTACTTC. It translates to CASSEARGKYEQYF.